One sample yielded the 29 T cell receptor beta chains listed below, sequenced in a study of blood T cell repertoires in COVID-19. TCRdb keeps only in-frame clones here, not all; method: immunoSEQ multiplex PCR. The table has about 250,000 clones, 75% to 90% seen once. Material for sequencing was PBMCs or T cells enriched from blood (not recorded which). The receptors were gathered from a woman between 18 and 29 years old who had recovered from COVID-19.

The genes are TRBV2 and TRBJ2-5; 11 nucleotides agree with TRBD2. The length of the CDR3 is 16 residues. The germline gives CDR1 SNHLY, CDR2 FYNNEI. Losses at the gene ends were 8 bases for V and 0 bases for J; bases not matched to a gene: 8. CDR3 in DNA: TGTGCCAGCGGGTCGCCGGGACTAGCGGACCAAGAGACCCAGTACTTC. Translating gives CASGSPGLADQETQYF.

This rearrangement joins TRBV10-3 to TRBJ1-1, with TRBD1 identical over 8 bases. The germline CDR1 and CDR2 sequences are ENHRY and SYGVKD. V trimming: 3 bases; J trimming: 6 bases; junction bases outside the gene matches: 9. The length of the CDR3 is 15 residues. This CDR3 is CAISDSGQGKAEAFF. Written as DNA, the CDR3 is TGTGCCATCAGTGATTCTGGACAGGGAAAGGCTGAAGCTTTCTTT.

The rearrangement links TRBV12-5 to TRBJ1-2, with a tentative D call TRBD1 (6 bases). The CDR3 has 18 amino acids. The germline CDR1 and CDR2 sequences are LGHNT and FRNRAP. Trimming pared 1 base from V and 2 bases from J, leaving 20 bases between. The CDR3 sequence is CASGLGIYREGANYGYTF. The CDR3 region has the DNA TGTGCTAGTGGTTTGGGGATATACAGGGAAGGGGCGAACTATGGCTACACCTTC. The whole variable domain, filled in from reference TRBV12-5 and TRBJ1-2, reads DARVTQTPRHKVTEMGQEVTMRCQPILGHNTVFWYRQTMMQGLELLAYFRNRAPLDDSGMPKDRFSAEMPDATLATLKIQPSEPRDSAVYFCASGLGIYREGANYGYTFGSGTRLTVV.

This clone was seen a single time. The rearrangement uses TRBV5-8 and TRBJ2-7, with D perhaps matching TRBD1 (5 bases). This CDR3 region has 14 residues. Trimming cost V 0 bases and J 7 bases, with 14 bases left between them. CDR1 and CDR2 from the germline V gene are SGHTS and YDEGEE. DNA for the CDR3: TGTGCCAGCAGCTTGGCGGCCAGGGTGGGGGAGCAGTACTTC. Protein sequence: CASSLAARVGEQYF.

This clone occurred a few times. Other DNA sequences of this sample code for an identical CDR3. This chain links TRBV29-1 with TRBJ1-2; 9 nucleotides align to TRBD1. The CDR3 is made up of 12 amino acids. V lost 6 bases, J lost 8 bases, and 7 bases stayed unmatched. In germline, CDR1 is SQVTM, CDR2 ANQGSEA. In DNA form, the CDR3 reads TGCAGCGTCAGAACAGGGGGCTCCGGCTACACCTTC. Translation: CSVRTGGSGYTF.

The chain joins TRBV19 to TRBJ2-3; D not resolved. CDR3 length: 16 residues. V lost 11 bases and J lost 2, with 23 bases in between. Germline CDR1 LNHDA, CDR2 SQIVND (reference sequence). The CDR3 region has the DNA TGTGCCGCCTCCCCCGATACTTTCTCCCCCACAGATACGCAGTATTTT. Translation: CAASPDTFSPTDTQYF.

V gene TRBV7-9 combines with J gene TRBJ2-7, with 7 bases matching TRBD1. J lost 6 bases, V lost 4 bases, and 15 bases had no gene match. This CDR3 has 16 residues. The germline gives CDR1 SEHNR, CDR2 FQNEAQ (reference sequence). The CDR3, as DNA: TGTGCCAGCAGCTGGGCCGGGACAGAGCCCATTGCCGAGCAGTACTTC. This sequence encodes CASSWAGTEPIAEQYF.

This clone has a single count. The chain joins TRBV11-3 to TRBJ2-2, with D hard to call. CDR1 and CDR2 from the germline V gene are SGHNT and YENEEA. The CDR3 length is 14 residues. V lost 3 bases and J 1 base, leaving 6 bases between the germline ends. The CDR3 nucleotides are TGTGCCAGCAGCTTTGGGCTGAACACCGGGGAGCTGTTTTTT. Amino acid sequence: CASSFGLNTGELFF.

Remarks on this clone: The sample carries other DNA sequences with the same CDR3. The genes are TRBV11-2 and TRBJ1-5; 8 positions match TRBD1. CDR3 length: 15 residues. Germline CDR1 reads SGHAT; CDR2 reads FQNNGV. With V trimmed by 1 base and J by 4 bases, 3 bases remained unmatched. CDR3 sequence reads: CASSLGQGANQPQHF. The CDR3, as DNA: TGTGCCAGCAGCTTAGGTCAGGGGGCAAATCAGCCCCAGCATTTT.

This clone was seen more than once but under ten times. The chain links TRBV6-4 to TRBJ1-2, with 8 bases lining up with TRBD1. Germline CDR1 reads MRHNA; CDR2 reads SNTAGT. V gave up 6 bases and J gave up 4 bases; unmatched junction bases: 16. CDR3 size: 17 residues. This CDR3 reads CASRREDRVEFGYGYTF. The CDR3 coding sequence is TGTGCCAGCAGGAGAGAGGACAGGGTCGAATTTGGCTATGGCTACACCTTC.

CDR3 loop: CASSLVRAEGYTF. The DNA of the CDR3 is TGTGCCAGCAGCTTGGTCAGGGCGGAAGGCTACACCTTC. This chain uses TRBV5-5 with TRBJ1-2; D perhaps matches TRBD1 (5 bases). The V gene lost 0 bases and the J gene lost 8 bases, with 11 bases spanning the gap. The CDR3 has 13 residues. The germline V gene has CDR1 SGHKS and CDR2 YYEKEE (reference sequence).

This chain uses TRBV6-4 with TRBJ2-7, with 7 bases matching TRBD2. V lost 3 bases to trimming and J lost 6 bases; unmatched junction nucleotides: 8. The CDR3 totals 14 residues. Germline V gene data show CDR1 as MRHNA and CDR2 as SNTAGT. The CDR3, as DNA: TGTGCCAGCAGTGAATGCGGGGGAGGGTGCGAGCAGTACTTC. This codes for CASSECGGGCEQYF.

This sequence joins TRBV7-6 and TRBJ1-1; D ambiguous. In germline, CDR1 is SGHVS, CDR2 FNYEAQ. Between the trimmed V and J ends, which lost 1 base and 1 base, there was a span of 7 bases. The CDR3 is made up of 14 amino acids. CDR3 DNA: TGTGCCAGCAGCTTAGATTCTAGGAACACTGAAGCTTTCTTT. This encodes CASSLDSRNTEAFF.

The chain recombines TRBV6-1 with TRBJ2-7; possibly TRBD2 for D (5 bases). The CDR3 length is 14 residues. The V end was cut by 2 bases, the J end by 6 bases, with 14 bases between. Germline values: CDR1 MNHNS, CDR2 SASEGT. In nucleotides, the CDR3 is TGTGCCAGCAGTGAATTGCGGGTGGCGGGCGAGCAGTACTTC. Encoded protein: CASSELRVAGEQYF.

The chain uses TRBV12-5 and TRBJ2-1, with TRBD1 matching 9 bases. CDR1 LGHNT and CDR2 FRNRAP come from the germline V gene. The CDR3 length is 16 residues. V gave up 3 bases and J gave up 5 bases; unmatched junction bases: 8. The CDR3 nucleotides are TGTGCTAGTGGTTTCAACAGGGGGCGCGGAAACAATGAGCAGTTCTTC. Translation: CASGFNRGRGNNEQFF.

This chain uses TRBV18 with TRBJ2-7, with D perhaps matching TRBD1 (5 bases). The CDR3 sequence is 14 residues long. Trimming cost V 3 bases and J 5 bases, with 14 bases left between them. Germline loops: CDR1 KGHSH, CDR2 LQKENI. In DNA form, the CDR3 reads TGTGCCAGCTCACCCGTCCAGGGTAGGAACGAGCAGTACTTC. This sequence encodes CASSPVQGRNEQYF.

This rearrangement joins TRBV30 to TRBJ1-2; D remains unclear. The V end was cut by 5 bases, the J end by 8 bases, with 18 bases between. CDR3 length: 13 amino acids. Germline V gene data show CDR1 as GTSNPN and CDR2 as SVGIG (reference sequence). The CDR3 DNA reads TGTGCCTGGTGGACGGGGAGCTCAGAAGGCTACACCTTC. This gives the protein CAWWTGSSEGYTF.

The CDR3 region is CAWSSGVSNYGYTF. As DNA, the CDR3 is TGTGCCTGGAGTTCAGGGGTTTCTAACTATGGCTACACCTTC. The chain joins TRBV30 to TRBJ1-2; perhaps TRBD1 as D (6 bases). The germline CDR1 and CDR2 sequences are GTSNPN and SVGIG (reference sequence). This CDR3 has 14 residues. With 2 bases removed from V and 0 bases from J, the gap between germline ends came to 10 bases.

The V gene is TRBV3-1 (or the pseudogene TRBV3-2), the J gene TRBJ1-3; a possible D gene is TRBD1 (6 bases). Germline V CDR1 and CDR2: LGHDT, YNNKEL (reference sequence). Trimming removed 1 base at V and 0 bases at J, with 13 bases between. This CDR3 is built from 17 residues. The CDR3 spells CASSQAYRALSGNTIYF. The CDR3, as DNA: TGTGCCAGCAGCCAAGCGTACAGGGCCCTCTCTGGAAACACCATATATTTT.

The J gene is TRBJ1-5, the V gene TRBV28; 7 bases align to TRBD1. The CDR3 loop spans 17 amino acids. V lost 5 bases to trimming and J lost 0 bases; unmatched junction nucleotides: 10. Germline V gives CDR1 MDHEN, CDR2 SYDVKM. This CDR3 reads CASSPPFDRDSNQPQHF. CDR3 coding DNA: TGTGCCAGCAGTCCTCCCTTCGACAGGGATAGCAATCAGCCCCAGCATTTT.

The chain is built from TRBV11-2 and TRBJ1-2; D is uncertain. V was trimmed by 1 base and J by 4 bases, leaving 10 bases between them. This CDR3 has 14 residues. From germline, CDR1 is SGHAT and CDR2 FQNNGV. The CDR3 DNA follows: TGTGCCAGCAGCTTAGGGTTGGAGGGCTATGGCTACACCTTC. It codes for CASSLGLEGYGYTF.

This rearrangement joins TRBV19 to TRBJ2-7; D is uncertain. Germline V gene sequence: CDR1 LNHDA, CDR2 SQIVND (reference sequence). The CDR3 totals 15 residues. V was cut by 0 bases and J by 4 bases, with 13 bases left in between. The CDR3 nucleotides read TGTGCCAGTAGTATAGATCTGAGACTTACTTACGAGCAGTACTTC. Amino acids: CASSIDLRLTYEQYF.

J is TRBJ1-2 and V is TRBV5-8, with 10 bases that match TRBD1. This CDR3 has 16 residues. Losses at the gene ends were 0 bases for V and 4 bases for J; bases not matched to a gene: 6. Germline loops: CDR1 SGHTS, CDR2 YDEGEE. CDR3 nucleotides: TGTGCCAGCAGCTTGGCCGGGGACAGGGGCGGCTATGGCTACACCTTC. Translation: CASSLAGDRGGYGYTF.

The V gene is TRBV2, the J gene TRBJ2-2; TRBD1 aligns across 8 bases. The trim removed 8 bases at V and 6 bases at J, leaving 8 bases unmatched. Germline V CDR1 and CDR2: SNHLY, FYNNEI. This CDR3 spans 14 amino acids. The CDR3 sequence: CASGGRGLAGELFF. The CDR3 DNA reads TGTGCCAGCGGGGGCAGGGGGCTAGCCGGGGAGCTGTTTTTT. Complete variable domain (other parts from reference TRBV2 and TRBJ2-2): EPEVTQTPSHQVTQMGQEVILRCVPISNHLYFYWYRQILGQKVEFLVSFYNNEISEKSEIFDDQFSVERPDGSNFTLKIRSTKLEDSAMYFCASGGRGLAGELFFGEGSRLTVL.

This chain links TRBV18 with TRBJ2-5; TRBD1 matches 11 bases. CDR1 and CDR2 from the germline V gene are KGHSH and LQKENI. After removal of 8 bases from V and 1 base from J, the junction contained 9 bases not matched to a gene. The CDR3 is 16 residues long. This CDR3 is CASAPGTGGFQETQYF. DNA for the CDR3: TGTGCCAGCGCCCCCGGGACAGGGGGTTTCCAAGAGACCCAGTACTTC. The full variable domain, with the rest looked up from reference TRBV18 and TRBJ2-5, is NAGVMQNPRHLVRRRGQEARLRCSPMKGHSHVYWYRQLPEEGLKFMVYLQKENIIDESGMPKERFSAEFPKEGPSILRIQQVVRGDSAAYFCASAPGTGGFQETQYFGPGTRLLVL.

The chain recombines TRBV18 with TRBJ2-6, with a tentative D call TRBD1 (5 bases). V dropped 2 bases and J dropped 0 bases, with 17 bases sitting between them. Germline lookup yields CDR1 KGHSH and CDR2 LQKENI. This CDR3 spans 19 amino acids. The CDR3 nucleotides read TGTGCCAGCTCACCAATCAGTGGCAGGGTTTACTCTGGGGCCAACGTCCTGACTTTC. Protein: CASSPISGRVYSGANVLTF.

The chain employs TRBV7-8 and TRBJ1-4; 9 bases match TRBD1. J lost 5 bases, V lost 0 bases, and 1 base had no gene match. Looked up from germline, CDR1 is SGHVS and CDR2 is FQNEAQ. The CDR3 totals 15 residues. CDR3 DNA sequence: TGTGCCAGCAGCTTAGCCGGGACAGGGAATGAAAAACTGTTTTTT. Translating it yields CASSLAGTGNEKLFF.

J is TRBJ2-3 and V is TRBV2, with 10 bases identical to TRBD1. Germline lookup yields CDR1 SNHLY and CDR2 FYNNEI. After removal of 6 bases from V and 6 bases from J, the junction contained 12 bases not matched to a gene. This CDR3 is 16 amino acids long. The CDR3 reads CASRERRQGASDTQYF. The CDR3 DNA sequence: TGTGCCAGCAGAGAAAGGAGACAGGGGGCATCCGATACGCAGTATTTT. Full variable domain (remainder filled in from reference TRBV2 and TRBJ2-3): EPEVTQTPSHQVTQMGQEVILRCVPISNHLYFYWYRQILGQKVEFLVSFYNNEISEKSEIFDDQFSVERPDGSNFTLKIRSTKLEDSAMYFCASRERRQGASDTQYFGPGTRLTVL.

This clone was observed a single time. This chain's CDR3 is CARSSPGHRGGSPLHF. The CDR3 DNA reads TGTGCCAGAAGCTCCCCGGGACACAGGGGAGGTTCACCCCTCCACTTT. The chain is built from TRBV5-3 and TRBJ1-6, with 7 nucleotides matching TRBD1. TRBV5-3 has ORF status, its function being uncertain. The CDR3 contains 16 residues. V was pared by 3 bases and J by 9 bases, with 12 bases of the junction left unmatched.